The 28 T cell receptor beta chains below come from one sample, sequenced in a study of blood T cell repertoires in COVID-19. TCRdb's copy holds only in-frame clones and misses some; the assay was immunoSEQ multiplex PCR. The table has about 57,000 clones, just over 85% seen once. Sequences were obtained from peripheral blood. Receptors were obtained from a human donor in a cohort sampled during active COVID-19.

The gene calls are TRBV28 and TRBJ1-3; TRBD1 is a possible D gene (6 bases). V lost 3 bases, J lost 2 bases, and 20 bases lay in between. In germline, CDR1 is MDHEN, CDR2 SYDVKM. CDR3 length: 18 amino acids. For the CDR3, the DNA is TGTGCCAGCAGTTTGGGGGGGGCGAAGGCTAAGCCTGGAAACACCATATATTTT. It is translated as CASSLGGAKAKPGNTIYF.

This chain links TRBV13 with TRBJ1-2; D possibly corresponds to TRBD1 (6 bases). The germline V gene encodes CDR1 PRHDT and CDR2 FYEKMQ (reference sequence). Between the trimmed V and J ends, which lost 4 bases and 8 bases, there was a span of 14 bases. The CDR3 is 13 residues long. In DNA form, the CDR3 reads TGTGCCAGCAGCTCGTCGGGACAACGGGGCTACACCTTC. Its protein is CASSSSGQRGYTF.

This chain uses TRBV5-4 with TRBJ2-1, with 7 nucleotides matching TRBD1. In germline, CDR1 is SGHNT, CDR2 YYREEE (reference sequence). The CDR3 has 13 residues. With V trimmed by 0 bases and J by 9 bases, 3 bases remained unmatched. The CDR3 spells CASSLADRAEQFF. The CDR3, as DNA: TGTGCCAGCAGCTTGGCCGACAGGGCTGAGCAGTTCTTC.

The V gene is TRBV18, the J gene TRBJ1-6; D gene uncertain. V lost 4 bases and J lost 8, with 12 bases in between. The length of the CDR3 is 14 residues. Germline CDR1 and CDR2: KGHSH and LQKENI. DNA for the CDR3: TGTGCCAGCTCACTTGAAATACGAGATTCACCCCTCCACTTT. It translates to CASSLEIRDSPLHF.

The chain links TRBV6-2 or TRBV6-3 to TRBJ1-5; 7 positions match TRBD1. The CDR3 is 15 amino acids. The germline CDR1 and CDR2 sequences are MNHEY and SVGEGT. V was pared by 2 bases and J by 0 bases, with 1 base of the junction left unmatched. In DNA, the CDR3 is TGTGCCAGCAGTTACAACAGGGGTAGCAATCAGCCCCAGCATTTT. Translated, it gives CASSYNRGSNQPQHF.

This chain uses TRBV28 with TRBJ1-2, with 11 bases fitting TRBD1. The V and J ends lost 5 bases and 2 bases, in that order; junction bases with no gene match: 4. This CDR3 is 15 amino acids long. CDR1 is MDHEN and CDR2 is SYDVKM in the germline V gene. CDR3 in DNA: TGTGCCAGCAGTGACTGGACAGGGGGCAACTATGGCTACACCTTC. Translating it yields CASSDWTGGNYGYTF.

V gene TRBV18 combines with J gene TRBJ1-5; D is possibly TRBD1 (6 bases). The germline V gene encodes CDR1 KGHSH and CDR2 LQKENI. V was clipped by 4 bases and J by 4 bases, with 17 bases between them. The CDR3 loop spans 16 amino acids. The CDR3 DNA reads as TGTGCCAGCTCACTGGGTGTGGACAGCCGAAATCAGCCCCAGCATTTT. It encodes CASSLGVDSRNQPQHF.

The J gene is TRBJ2-2, the V gene TRBV18; D gene uncertain. The CDR3 is 13 residues long. Per germline, CDR1 KGHSH and CDR2 LQKENI. The V and J ends lost 1 base and 5 bases respectively, with 5 bases between them. The CDR3, as DNA: TGTGCCAGCTCACCACTAGCTACCGGGGAGCTGTTTTTT. This translates into CASSPLATGELFF. Combining the CDR3 with reference TRBV18 and TRBJ2-2 gives the whole variable domain NAGVMQNPRHLVRRRGQEARLRCSPMKGHSHVYWYRQLPEEGLKFMVYLQKENIIDESGMPKERFSAEFPKEGPSILRIQQVVRGDSAAYFCASSPLATGELFFGEGSRLTVL.

This chain connects TRBV12-3 or TRBV12-4 to TRBJ2-1; D is ambiguous. CDR3 length equals 12 residues. Trimming removed 5 bases from V and 12 bases from J, with 14 bases in between. Here the CDR3 reads CASSPGSMSQFF. CDR3 DNA sequence: TGTGCCAGCAGTCCGGGTTCAATGTCGCAGTTCTTC.

The V and J genes are TRBV18 and TRBJ2-5; 7 bases align to TRBD2. Unmatched junction bases numbered 9, after V lost 6 bases and J lost 5 bases. This CDR3 is built from 14 residues. Germline CDR1 is KGHSH and CDR2 is LQKENI. The CDR3 DNA is TGTGCCAGCTCGCCGGGGGGAGCTAGTGAGACCCAGTACTTC. Encoded protein: CASSPGGASETQYF.

The chain joins TRBV6-5 to TRBJ2-3; TRBD1 is a possible D gene (7 bases). CDR1 and CDR2 from the germline V gene are MNHEY and SVGAGI. The CDR3 consists of 14 residues. V shed 5 bases and J shed 6 bases, with 15 bases lying between them. The CDR3 DNA sequence: TGTGCCAGCAGTCGTGGAGGGGGCGCGGATACGCAGTATTTT. This gives the protein CASSRGGGADTQYF.

The rearrangement joins TRBV28 to TRBJ2-7; 8 bases fit TRBD1. Germline values: CDR1 MDHEN, CDR2 SYDVKM. The CDR3 runs 15 residues. Germline trimming cut 5 bases from V and 0 bases from J; bases unmatched to any gene: 6. This chain's CDR3 is CASSRTQGASYEQYF. For the CDR3, the DNA is TGTGCCAGCAGTCGAACCCAGGGGGCCTCCTACGAGCAGTACTTC.

This chain connects TRBV28 to TRBJ2-1; TRBD1 aligns across 8 bases. Germline V gene lookup returns CDR1 MDHEN and CDR2 SYDVKM. Trimming took 6 bases from V and 0 from J; bases not matched to a gene: 7. The CDR3 loop spans 16 amino acids. The CDR3 nucleotides read TGTGCCAGCAGGTCGCCAGGGGGCGGCTCCTACAATGAGCAGTTCTTC. This sequence encodes CASRSPGGGSYNEQFF.

The chain couples TRBV7-2 to TRBJ2-5; TRBD1 agrees at 9 bases. Germline V gives CDR1 SGHTA, CDR2 FQGNSA. The trim removed 5 bases at V and 3 bases at J, leaving 7 bases unmatched. This CDR3 has 15 residues. The CDR3 sequence is CASSHLQGAEETQYF. CDR3 nucleotide sequence: TGTGCCAGCAGCCATTTACAGGGGGCCGAAGAGACCCAGTACTTC.

V gene TRBV12-3 or TRBV12-4 combines with J gene TRBJ2-7; 8 bases map to TRBD1. Trimming at V came to 6 bases and at J to 6 bases, leaving 7 bases not matched to a gene. CDR3 size: 13 residues. Here the CDR3 DNA reads TGTGCCAGCAGCCCACCAGGGGGCGTCGAGCAGTACTTC. Protein: CASSPPGGVEQYF.

This clone was detected a few times. The chain has TRBV29-1 and TRBJ1-2; D gene unclear. V was pared by 2 bases and J by 6 bases, with 7 bases between. This CDR3 region has 11 residues. CDR1 is SQVTM, CDR2 ANQGSEA, per germline. CDR3 nucleotide sequence: TGCAGCGTTGAAAGTACAGATGGCTACACCTTC. Its translation: CSVESTDGYTF.

The CDR3 spells CASKMDGTGVLFF. The CDR3 region has the DNA TGTGCCAGTAAGATGGACGGGACTGGGGTACTGTTTTTT. The V call is TRBV19, the J call TRBJ1-4, with D perhaps TRBD1 (5 bases). Germline CDR1 reads LNHDA; CDR2 reads SQIVND (reference sequence). V lost 7 bases and J 13 bases, leaving 19 bases between the germline ends. The CDR3 sequence is 13 residues long.

This chain links TRBV6-5 with TRBJ2-7, with 8 bases lining up with TRBD1. The CDR3 spans 15 residues. After removal of 7 bases from V and 4 bases from J, the junction contained 12 bases not matched to a gene. Germline V gives CDR1 MNHEY, CDR2 SVGAGI. The DNA of the CDR3 is TGTGCCAGCAACGACGTCGACAGGGGAATTTACGAGCAGTACTTC. Protein sequence: CASNDVDRGIYEQYF.

The J gene is TRBJ1-1, the V gene TRBV5-6; 11 nucleotides align to TRBD1. This CDR3 contains 15 residues. Germline values: CDR1 SGHDT, CDR2 YYEEEE. V was pared by 6 bases and J by 4 bases, with 8 bases of the junction left unmatched. The CDR3 DNA follows: TGTGCCAGCAACCCCGGGACAGGGGGGAGCACTGAAGCTTTCTTT. It is translated as CASNPGTGGSTEAFF.

V and J are TRBV5-8 and TRBJ1-1, with D hard to call. V dropped 2 bases and J dropped 1 base, with 18 bases sitting between them. The germline CDR1 and CDR2 sequences are SGHTS and YDEGEE. This CDR3 is 17 amino acids long. Here the CDR3 DNA reads TGTGCCAGCAGCTTTACCATAAGTAGTTGGAGGAACACTGAAGCTTTCTTT. This encodes CASSFTISSWRNTEAFF. Filled out from reference TRBV5-8 and TRBJ1-1, the complete variable domain reads EAGVTQSPTHLIKTRGQQATLRCSPISGHTSVYWYQQALGLGLQFLLWYDEGEERNRGNFPPRFSGRQFPNYSSELNVNALELEDSALYLCASSFTISSWRNTEAFFGQGTRLTVV.

The CDR3 region has the DNA TGTGCCAGCAGTTTGCCCTTACTAGCGTATAGCACAGATACGCAGTATTTT. Translating gives CASSLPLLAYSTDTQYF. The chain is built from TRBV28 and TRBJ2-3; TRBD2 aligns across 7 bases. J gave up 0 bases and V 3 bases, and 9 bases lay outside the gene matches. Germline CDR1 reads MDHEN; CDR2 reads SYDVKM. This CDR3 has 17 amino acids.

V usage is TRBV18 and J usage is TRBJ1-6; a weak D match, TRBD1 (6 bases). V lost 0 bases and J lost 5, with 8 bases in between. Per the germline V gene, CDR1 is KGHSH and CDR2 is LQKENI. The CDR3 extends over 15 amino acids. As DNA, the CDR3 is TGTGCCAGCTCACCACCGGCAGGGGATAATTCACCCCTCCACTTT. Protein: CASSPPAGDNSPLHF.

The chain has TRBV6-5 and TRBJ1-6; D gene uncertain. V was cut by 7 bases and J by 7 bases, with 17 bases left in between. The germline V gene encodes CDR1 MNHEY and CDR2 SVGAGI. The CDR3 extends over 15 amino acids. CDR3 amino acids: CASTRTAGRNSPLHF. For the CDR3, the DNA is TGTGCCAGCACCAGAACAGCGGGAAGGAATTCACCCCTCCACTTT.

The chain joins TRBV9 to TRBJ1-3; no reliable D call. Germline V lookup: CDR1 SGDLS, CDR2 YYNGEE. The CDR3 totals 14 residues. Trimming removed 2 bases at V and 4 bases at J, with 10 bases between. The CDR3 DNA sequence: TGTGCCAGCAGCGTCTCCTCTACCGGAAACACCATATATTTT. Translation: CASSVSSTGNTIYF.

V usage is TRBV5-1 and J usage is TRBJ2-3; TRBD1 matches at 7 bases. CDR3 length equals 13 residues. The ends lost 4 bases at V and 3 bases at J; junction bases unmatched: 2. Germline V CDR1 and CDR2: SGHRS, YFSETQ. In nucleotides, the CDR3 is TGCGCCAGCAGCCCACAGGGGACAGATACGCAGTATTTT. Protein product: CASSPQGTDTQYF.

CDR3 protein: CASSVDSLSYEQYF. CDR3 nucleotide sequence: TGTGCCAGCAGCGTAGACTCGCTCTCCTACGAGCAGTACTTC. The chain has TRBV9 and TRBJ2-7; no firm D call. Germline V gives CDR1 SGDLS, CDR2 YYNGEE. Trimming left V 0 bases short and J 0 bases short, with 7 bases between. CDR3 length: 14 residues.

V gene TRBV7-9 combines with J gene TRBJ2-7; D perhaps matches TRBD1 (5 bases). This CDR3 is built from 14 residues. Trimming took off 2 bases at V and 3 bases at J, with 11 bases between the two ends. Germline lookup yields CDR1 SEHNR and CDR2 FQNEAQ (reference sequence). CDR3 sequence (DNA): TGTGCCAGCAGCTTAAGGGGTCCGGACTACGAGCAGTACTTC. Residues: CASSLRGPDYEQYF.

The rearrangement joins TRBV27 to TRBJ2-7; D possibly corresponds to TRBD2 (5 bases). This CDR3 is 15 amino acids long. Germline V gene sequence: CDR1 MNHEY, CDR2 SMNVEV (reference sequence). With 10 bases removed from V and 3 bases from J, the gap between germline ends came to 22 bases. The DNA of the CDR3 is TGTGCCACCCTCCCGCGCGGGTCTGGATTCTACGAGCAGTACTTC. Translated, it gives CATLPRGSGFYEQYF.